Included here is one T cell receptor beta chain sequence, with context. The antigen remains unidentified. This table comes from immunoSEQ multiplex PCR, and its TCRdb copy is limited to in-frame clones, with some not included. The profile shows fewer than 1 million clones, about 97% of them singletons. This entry belongs to a study of shared clonotypes between healthy human individuals. Study-wide background: Each donor's CD4 naive and CD4 memory cells filled three plates apiece, CD8 naive two, and CD8 memory one.

It was CD45RO-negative cells, positively selected for CCR7, that made up naive CD8 cells, with terminally differentiated effector memory CD45RA+ cells excluded. Germline CDR1 reads MNHEY; CDR2 reads SVGAGI. The CDR3 is 14 residues long. V was cut by 3 bases and J by 1 base, with 9 bases left in between. Overall study results and limits: Donor scarcity curtailed the genetic and exposure-history diversity represented herein. Naive CD4 clonotype sharing across a few donors was 4% to 5.5%.

This receptor was taken from a man aged 25-45 years in good health. Sequenced material: naive CD8+ T cells sorted from blood. The chain combines TRBV6-5 with TRBJ1-1; D might be TRBD1 (6 bases). The CDR3 protein is CASSYQGTNTEAFF. CDR3 coding DNA: TGTGCCAGCAGTTATCAGGGGACGAACACTGAAGCTTTCTTT.